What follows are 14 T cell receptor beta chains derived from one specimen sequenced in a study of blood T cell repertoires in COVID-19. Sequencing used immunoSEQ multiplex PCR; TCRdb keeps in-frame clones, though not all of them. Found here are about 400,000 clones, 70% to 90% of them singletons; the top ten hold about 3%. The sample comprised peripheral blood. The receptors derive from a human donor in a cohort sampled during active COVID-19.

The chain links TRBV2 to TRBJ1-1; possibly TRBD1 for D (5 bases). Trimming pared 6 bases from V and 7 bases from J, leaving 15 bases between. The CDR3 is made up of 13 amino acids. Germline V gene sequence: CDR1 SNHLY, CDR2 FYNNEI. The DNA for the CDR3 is TGTGCCAGCAGCCTAATCGGCGGGGGTGAAGCTTTCTTT. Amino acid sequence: CASSLIGGGEAFF.

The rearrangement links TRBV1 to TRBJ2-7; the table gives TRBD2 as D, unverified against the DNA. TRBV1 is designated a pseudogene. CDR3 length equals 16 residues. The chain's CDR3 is CTSSQKREGLYYEQYF. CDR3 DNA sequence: TGCACCAGCAGCCAAAAGCGGGAGGGCCTCTACTACGAGCAGTACTTC.

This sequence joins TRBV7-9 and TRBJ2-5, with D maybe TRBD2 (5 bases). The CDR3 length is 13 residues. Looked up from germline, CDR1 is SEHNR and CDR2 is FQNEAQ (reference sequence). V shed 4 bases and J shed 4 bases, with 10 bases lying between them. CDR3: CASSSDFRETQYF. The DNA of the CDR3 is TGTGCCAGCAGCTCGGACTTTCGAGAGACCCAGTACTTC.

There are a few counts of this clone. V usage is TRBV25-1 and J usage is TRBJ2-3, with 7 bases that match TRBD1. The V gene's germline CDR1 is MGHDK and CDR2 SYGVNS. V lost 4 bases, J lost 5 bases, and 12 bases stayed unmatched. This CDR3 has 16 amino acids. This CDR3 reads CASSAFDRDLLDTQYF. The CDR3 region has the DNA TGTGCCAGCAGTGCCTTCGACAGGGACCTCCTAGATACGCAGTATTTT.

The CDR3 nucleotides read TGTGCCAGCAGACAGAGCTCTGGGGCCAACGTCCTGACTTTC. Residues: CASRQSSGANVLTF. The chain has TRBV28 and TRBJ2-6; D ambiguous. This CDR3 region has 14 residues. Germline V gives CDR1 MDHEN, CDR2 SYDVKM. V was shortened by 6 bases and J by 0 bases, with 6 bases between the two germline ends.

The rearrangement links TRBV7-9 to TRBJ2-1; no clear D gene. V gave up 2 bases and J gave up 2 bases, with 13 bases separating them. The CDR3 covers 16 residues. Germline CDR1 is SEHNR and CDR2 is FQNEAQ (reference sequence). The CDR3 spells CASSLMNNPPYNEQFF. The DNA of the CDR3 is TGTGCCAGCAGCTTAATGAACAATCCGCCCTACAATGAGCAGTTCTTC.

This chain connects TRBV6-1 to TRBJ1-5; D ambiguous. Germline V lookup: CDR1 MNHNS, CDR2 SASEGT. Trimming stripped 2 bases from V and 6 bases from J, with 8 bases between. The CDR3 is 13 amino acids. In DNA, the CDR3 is TGTGCCAGCAGTGAACAGGTACTTCAGCCCCAGCATTTT. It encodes CASSEQVLQPQHF.

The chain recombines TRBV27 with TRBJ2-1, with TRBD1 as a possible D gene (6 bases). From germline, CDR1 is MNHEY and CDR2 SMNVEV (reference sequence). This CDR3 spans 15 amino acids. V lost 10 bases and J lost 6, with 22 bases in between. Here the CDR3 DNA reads TGTGCCACCAAAAAGGGGGACCGGGACACCAATGAGCAGTTCTTC. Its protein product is CATKKGDRDTNEQFF.

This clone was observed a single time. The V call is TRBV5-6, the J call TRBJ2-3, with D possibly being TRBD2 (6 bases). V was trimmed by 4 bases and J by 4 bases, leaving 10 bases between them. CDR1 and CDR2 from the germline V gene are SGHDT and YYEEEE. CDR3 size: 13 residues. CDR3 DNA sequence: TGTGCCAGCAGCCCCTGGGACTCAGATACGCAGTATTTT. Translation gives CASSPWDSDTQYF.

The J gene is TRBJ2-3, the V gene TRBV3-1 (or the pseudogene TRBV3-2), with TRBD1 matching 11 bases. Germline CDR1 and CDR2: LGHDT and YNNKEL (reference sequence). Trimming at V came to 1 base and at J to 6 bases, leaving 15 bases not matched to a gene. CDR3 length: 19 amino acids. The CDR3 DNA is TGTGCCAGCAGCCAAGGCCGATTTGGGGACAGGGGGAAGAGGGATACGCAGTATTTT. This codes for CASSQGRFGDRGKRDTQYF.

The CDR3 nucleotides are TGTGCCAGCAGCTTAATGGCGGGAGGACGCCAACTCCAAGAGACCCAGTACTTC. This translates into CASSLMAGGRQLQETQYF. This chain connects TRBV7-3 to TRBJ2-5, with TRBD2 identical over 8 bases. This CDR3 is built from 18 residues. V dropped 1 base and J dropped 1; count of bases not matched to a gene: 11. Germline values: CDR1 SGHTA, CDR2 FQGTGA.

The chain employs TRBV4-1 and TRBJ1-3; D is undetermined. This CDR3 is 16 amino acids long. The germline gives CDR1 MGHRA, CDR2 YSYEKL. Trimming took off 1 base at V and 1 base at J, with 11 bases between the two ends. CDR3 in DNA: TGCGCCAGCAGCCAAGCCCTCGTGCGATCTGGAAACACCATATATTTT. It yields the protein CASSQALVRSGNTIYF.

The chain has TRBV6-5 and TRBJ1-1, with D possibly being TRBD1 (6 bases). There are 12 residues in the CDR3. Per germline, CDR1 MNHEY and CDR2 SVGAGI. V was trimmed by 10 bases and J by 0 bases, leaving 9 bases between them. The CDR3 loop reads CAIGQLNTEAFF. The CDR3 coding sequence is TGTGCCATAGGACAGCTGAACACTGAAGCTTTCTTT.

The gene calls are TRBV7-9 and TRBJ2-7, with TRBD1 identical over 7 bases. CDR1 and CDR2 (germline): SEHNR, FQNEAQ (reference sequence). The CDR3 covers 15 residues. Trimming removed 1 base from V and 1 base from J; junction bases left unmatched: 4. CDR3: CASSLGDRVSYEQYF. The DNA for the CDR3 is TGTGCCAGCAGCTTAGGAGACAGGGTATCCTACGAGCAGTACTTC.